The 10 T cell receptor beta chains presented below share a single source sample, sequenced in a study of blood T cells in healthy people across ages. Alongside a J-beta primer mix, a sample-barcoded 5' primer served in a second PCR lasting roughly 6 to 12 cycles. TCRdb re-analysed the 5' RACE reads in MiXCR, keeping a single row per CDR3 protein. Among 760,000 or so distinct CDR3 sequences listed, roughly 25% were seen once. This sample was shared with a second study, whose subject was T cells of mothers and their children.

The sequenced sample consisted of blood. The receptors derive from a boy aged 5 to 17 in good health.

The chain uses TRBV7-8 and TRBJ1-2; 7 bases align to TRBD1. The CDR3 has 14 amino acids. Germline V gene lookup returns CDR1 SGHVS and CDR2 FQNEAQ. V trimming: 1 base; J trimming: 8 bases; junction bases outside the gene matches: 7. The CDR3 sequence is CASSLGQGGGGYTF. The DNA for the CDR3 is TGTGCCAGCAGCTTAGGACAGGGAGGGGGGGGCTACACCTTC.

J is TRBJ2-7 and V is TRBV14; 12 bases are shared with TRBD2. This CDR3 has 13 residues. The V and J ends lost 4 bases and 7 bases, in that order; junction bases with no gene match: 2. Germline CDR1 and CDR2: SGHDN and FVKESK. DNA of the CDR3: TGTGCCAGCAGCCTAGGGACTAGCGGGGAGCAGTACTTC. This encodes CASSLGTSGEQYF.

The chain's CDR3 is CASSTTGTGNTIYF. For the CDR3, the DNA is TGTGCCAGCAGCACGACAGGGACCGGAAACACCATATATTTT. The chain recombines TRBV12-3 or TRBV12-4 with TRBJ1-3; the match to TRBD1 covers 7 bases. The CDR3 contains 14 residues. The junction had 6 bases not matched to a gene; V was cut back by 6 bases and J by 4 bases.

This clonotype was recorded a few times. The chain recombines TRBV6-1 with TRBJ1-3, with no clear D. Trimming left V 4 bases short and J 1 base short, with 8 bases between. The CDR3 is 14 residues long. The germline V gene has CDR1 MNHNS and CDR2 SASEGT. In DNA form, the CDR3 reads TGTGCCAGCAGTGGCAGAACTTCTGGAAACACCATATATTTT. Its translation: CASSGRTSGNTIYF.

This clonotype has only a few counts. Its ends do not fully match the called genes, so a read error is possible. The genes are TRBV29-1 and TRBJ1-4; D is perhaps TRBD1 (5 bases). Germline V CDR1 and CDR2: SQVTM, ANQGSEA. This CDR3 is 16 amino acids long. The CDR3 region has the DNA TGCAGCGTTGCAATGGGGACCCTTGCAACTAATGGAAAACTGTTTTTT. Protein sequence: CSVAMGTLATNGKLFF.

This sequence joins TRBV12-3 or TRBV12-4 and TRBJ2-3; D not certain. CDR3 length: 13 residues. V gave up 7 bases and J gave up 5 bases, with 13 bases separating them. The CDR3 coding sequence is TGTGCCAGCACCTCTGCAATGGGAGATACGCAGTATTTT. This encodes CASTSAMGDTQYF.

This clonotype was counted only a few times. The chain uses TRBV12-3 or TRBV12-4 and TRBJ1-6; maybe TRBD1 (6 bases). Trimming removed 3 bases from V and 5 bases from J, with 8 bases in between. This CDR3 has 14 amino acids. This CDR3 reads CASSFGTNNSPLHF. The CDR3 bases are TGTGCCAGCAGTTTCGGGACAAATAATTCACCCCTCCACTTT.

The rearrangement joins TRBV4-1 to TRBJ2-1; D may be TRBD2 (6 bases). This CDR3 is 17 amino acids long. Germline V gives CDR1 MGHRA, CDR2 YSYEKL. The germline V and J ends were trimmed by 1 base and 0 bases, with 13 bases remaining between them. The CDR3: CASSQGAGPSSYNEQFF. CDR3 DNA: TGCGCCAGCAGCCAAGGGGCGGGACCAAGCTCCTACAATGAGCAGTTCTTC.

This clonotype was detected a few times. V usage is TRBV27 and J usage is TRBJ2-1; 10 positions agree with TRBD2. This CDR3 has 15 amino acids. Per the germline V gene, CDR1 is MNHEY and CDR2 is SMNVEV (reference sequence). V shed 5 bases, J shed 6 bases, and the junction held 7 bases outside the gene matches. For the CDR3, the DNA is TGTGCCAGCAGTCTTGGAGCGGGAGGGATCAATGAGCAGTTCTTC. Residues: CASSLGAGGINEQFF.

The V and J genes are TRBV6-2 or TRBV6-3 and TRBJ2-5; TRBD2 matches at 7 bases. Germline V lookup: CDR1 MNHEY, CDR2 SVGEGT. The CDR3 totals 13 residues. V shed 0 bases, J shed 9 bases, and the junction held 4 bases outside the gene matches. The CDR3 region is CASSYSTREAQYF. The CDR3 region has the DNA TGTGCCAGCAGTTACTCGACTCGGGAGGCCCAGTACTTC.